Included here is one T cell receptor (beta chain) sequence, with context. The data belong to a study of cytomegalovirus exposure and HLA in healthy donors. Turning to the study itself: Earlier, 110 million or so unique TCR beta sequences were recovered from some 200 million T cells by an analysis.

Donors showed nominal health when sampled, although they likely had unrecorded immune exposures. V lost 8 bases and J 0 bases, leaving 7 bases between the germline ends. The germline V gene has CDR1 KGHSH and CDR2 LQKENI. The CDR3 loop spans 12 amino acids. A multiplex PCR was run with 60 Vbeta primers and 13 Jbeta primers. In the source study's methods: A later analysis counted tens of millions of unique TCR beta chains, some 11 million shared. Profiling relied on immunoSEQ multiplex PCR, and the TCRdb table lists in-frame clones only, not all of them. V and J calls and clone size are as listed in that table; D and trimming were resolved from the DNA. The table shows 80,000 to 95,000 clones, with 75% to 80% occurring only once.

The specimen sequenced was PBMCs. V gene TRBV18 combines with J gene TRBJ1-1; D is ambiguous. The TCR originated in a female donor in good health and CMV-seronegative. CDR3 protein: CASGELNTEAFF. Written as DNA, the CDR3 is TGTGCCAGCGGTGAGCTGAACACTGAAGCTTTCTTT. Using reference TRBV18 and TRBJ1-1 for the parts outside the CDR3, the full variable domain is NAGVMQNPRHLVRRRGQEARLRCSPMKGHSHVYWYRQLPEEGLKFMVYLQKENIIDESGMPKERFSAEFPKEGPSILRIQQVVRGDSAAYFCASGELNTEAFFGQGTRLTVV.